These 32 T cell receptor beta chains originate from one sample sequenced in a study of blood T cell repertoires in COVID-19. TCRdb's copy holds only in-frame clones and misses some; the assay was immunoSEQ multiplex PCR. The sample comprises under 200,000 clones, 65% to 90% of which are singletons, and 1.5% to 1.9% rests with the top ten. Sequenced material: peripheral blood. These receptors were taken from a human donor in a cohort sampled during active COVID-19.

DNA of the CDR3: TGTGCCAGCAGCTTACAGGGGAGAAACCGTATGAACACTGAAGCTTTCTTT. Translated: CASSLQGRNRMNTEAFF. The chain has TRBV7-6 and TRBJ1-1; possibly TRBD1 for D (6 bases). Germline V gene data show CDR1 as SGHVS and CDR2 as FNYEAQ. Trimming took off 2 bases at V and 0 bases at J, with 16 bases between the two ends. CDR3 length: 17 residues.

The CDR3: CASSHSGQGANEQYF. The CDR3 DNA sequence: TGTGCCAGCAGCCACTCGGGACAGGGGGCCAACGAGCAGTACTTC. This chain uses TRBV11-2 with TRBJ2-7, with 12 bases that match TRBD1. The CDR3 sequence is 15 residues long. Germline-derived CDR1 and CDR2 are SGHAT and FQNNGV. V lost 5 bases and J lost 5; bases outside the gene matches: 7.

This clone has only a few counts. The chain recombines TRBV7-8 with TRBJ2-7, with TRBD1 matching over 7 bases. V shed 3 bases, J shed 5 bases, and the junction held 1 base outside the gene matches. Per the germline V gene, CDR1 is SGHVS and CDR2 is FQNEAQ. The CDR3 runs 12 residues. The CDR3 spells CASSFTGDEQYF. CDR3 nucleotides: TGTGCCAGCAGCTTTACAGGGGACGAGCAGTACTTC. Variable domain in full (rest from reference TRBV7-8 and TRBJ2-7): GAGVSQSPRYKVAKRGQDVALRCDPISGHVSLFWYQQALGQGPEFLTYFQNEAQLDKSGLPSDRFFAERPEGSVSTLKIQRTQQEDSAVYLCASSFTGDEQYFGPGTRLTVT.

The chain joins TRBV5-4 to TRBJ2-3, with D tentatively TRBD2 (5 bases). CDR1 and CDR2 (germline): SGHNT, YYREEE (reference sequence). This CDR3 region has 17 residues. The germline V and J ends were trimmed by 0 bases and 3 bases, with 17 bases remaining between them. The CDR3 nucleotides are TGTGCCAGCAGCTTGGTACGCGGAGGAGGCGGAACAGATACGCAGTATTTT. Protein: CASSLVRGGGGTDTQYF.

This chain links TRBV7-3 with TRBJ2-5; D is perhaps TRBD2 (6 bases). The germline V gene has CDR1 SGHTA and CDR2 FQGTGA. The CDR3 extends over 13 amino acids. Trimming cost V 1 base and J 3 bases, with 6 bases left between them. CDR3 bases: TGTGCCAGCAGCTTAATAGCGGAAGAGACCCAGTACTTC. Protein: CASSLIAEETQYF. Supplemented by reference TRBV7-3 and TRBJ2-5, the full variable domain reads GAGVSQTPSNKVTEKGKYVELRCDPISGHTALYWYRQSLGQGPEFLIYFQGTGAADDSGLPNDRFFAVRPEGSVSTLKIQRTERGDSAVYLCASSLIAEETQYFGPGTRLLVL.

The CDR3 bases are TGTGCCAGCAGTTTTTGGCAGGGGCTTGGCTACACCTTC. It specifies CASSFWQGLGYTF. The V call is TRBV27, the J call TRBJ1-2, with a possible D match to TRBD1 (6 bases). This CDR3 spans 13 amino acids. The V end lost 3 bases, the J end lost 7 bases, and 12 bases lay between the germline ends. Germline CDR1 is MNHEY and CDR2 is SMNVEV (reference sequence).

The chain has TRBV11-1 and TRBJ1-1; no reliable D call. Germline CDR1 SGHAT, CDR2 FQDESV (reference sequence). The V end was cut by 4 bases, the J end by 4 bases, with 10 bases between. This CDR3 contains 13 residues. The CDR3 protein is CASSSTEATEAFF. The CDR3 bases are TGTGCCAGCAGCTCGACGGAGGCCACTGAAGCTTTCTTT.

The chain carries TRBV10-3 and TRBJ2-7; D is unresolved. V was shortened by 9 bases and J by 5 bases, with 11 bases between the two germline ends. The CDR3 has 11 residues. The germline V gene encodes CDR1 ENHRY and CDR2 SYGVKD. DNA of the CDR3: TGTGCCATTTCGACTGCGAACGAGCAGTACTTC. Amino acid sequence: CAISTANEQYF.

The chain links TRBV6-5 to TRBJ2-7; 7 bases match TRBD1. Germline CDR1 and CDR2: MNHEY and SVGAGI. Unmatched junction bases numbered 6, after V lost 6 bases and J lost 4 bases. The CDR3 covers 13 residues. The CDR3 is CASRTGTEYEQYF. The CDR3, as DNA: TGTGCCAGCAGAACCGGGACAGAATACGAGCAGTACTTC.

The J gene is TRBJ2-2, the V gene TRBV19; 10 nucleotides align to TRBD1. This CDR3 has 19 amino acids. CDR1 is LNHDA and CDR2 is SQIVND in the germline V gene (reference sequence). V shed 3 bases and J 0 bases; nucleotides not matched to a gene: 10. CDR3 region: CASSIKADRGPANTGELFF. CDR3 sequence (DNA): TGTGCCAGTAGTATTAAAGCAGACAGGGGGCCAGCGAACACCGGGGAGCTGTTTTTT.

The V and J genes are TRBV21-1 and TRBJ1-5; the table's D call, TRBD1, has no DNA check behind it. TRBV21-1 is designated a pseudogene. This CDR3 region has 14 residues. CDR3 loop: CASSNRDTNQPQHF. The CDR3 region has the DNA TGTGCCAGCAGCAACCGGGACACCAATCAGCCCCAGCATTTT.

V usage is TRBV7-2 and J usage is TRBJ2-3, with 8 bases lining up with TRBD2. Trimming took 6 bases from V and 0 from J; bases not matched to a gene: 2. Germline CDR1 is SGHTA and CDR2 is FQGNSA. The CDR3 is made up of 14 amino acids. The CDR3 here is CASRTSVSTDTQYF. The CDR3 region has the DNA TGTGCCAGCAGGACTAGCGTCAGCACAGATACGCAGTATTTT.

For the CDR3, the DNA is TGTGCCAGTAGTATAAACAGTATCTATGGCTACACCTTC. Translation: CASSINSIYGYTF. V usage is TRBV19 and J usage is TRBJ1-2; D call uncertain. Trimming left V 2 bases short and J 4 bases short, with 8 bases between. Germline V gene data show CDR1 as LNHDA and CDR2 as SQIVND (reference sequence). The length of the CDR3 is 13 residues. Looking up the rest from reference TRBV19 and TRBJ1-2 gives the full variable domain: DGGITQSPKYLFRKEGQNVTLSCEQNLNHDAMYWYRQDPGQGLRLIYYSQIVNDFQKGDIAEGYSVSREKKESFPLTVTSAQKNPTAFYLCASSINSIYGYTFGSGTRLTVV.

The genes are TRBV6-5 and TRBJ2-1; 13 nucleotides line up with TRBD2. Germline assignment: CDR1 MNHEY and CDR2 SVGAGI. Losses at the gene ends were 2 bases for V and 7 bases for J; bases not matched to a gene: 5. The CDR3 runs to 16 residues. The CDR3 DNA reads TGTGCCAGCAGTTACGGGTGGACTAGCGGGAGTAATGAGCAGTTCTTC. This encodes CASSYGWTSGSNEQFF.

This chain joins TRBV5-1 and TRBJ1-5; TRBD1 might be the D (6 bases). CDR3 length: 14 amino acids. V lost 4 bases and J 5 bases, leaving 13 bases between the germline ends. Germline V gene lookup returns CDR1 SGHRS and CDR2 YFSETQ. Written as DNA, the CDR3 is TGCGCCAGCAGCCCGGGCAGGGGCGATCAGCCCCAGCATTTT. It encodes CASSPGRGDQPQHF.

The V gene is TRBV7-9, the J gene TRBJ1-5; TRBD1 might be the D (6 bases). The ends were cut back, 4 bases at V and 2 bases at J, with 6 bases in the middle. Looked up from germline, CDR1 is SEHNR and CDR2 is FQNEAQ (reference sequence). The CDR3 totals 13 residues. CDR3 amino acids: CASSWTGNQPQHF. The CDR3 nucleotides are TGTGCCAGCAGCTGGACAGGCAATCAGCCCCAGCATTTT.

This chain links TRBV10-2 with TRBJ2-5; D possibly corresponds to TRBD1 (6 bases). CDR1 is WSHSY and CDR2 is SAAADI in the germline V gene. The CDR3 covers 13 residues. V was shortened by 7 bases and J by 2 bases, with 11 bases between the two germline ends. In nucleotides, the CDR3 is TGCGCCAGCAAAGGACAGCCTCAAGAGACCCAGTACTTC. The encoded protein is CASKGQPQETQYF.

The V and J genes are TRBV5-1 and TRBJ2-7, with 8 bases fitting TRBD1. Germline values: CDR1 SGHRS, CDR2 YFSETQ. The CDR3 consists of 14 residues. The ends lost 4 bases at V and 5 bases at J; junction bases unmatched: 8. The CDR3 DNA follows: TGCGCCAGCAGCCCACTTGACAGGGGCCACGAGCAGTACTTC. It is translated as CASSPLDRGHEQYF.

This clone was counted between two and nine times. The V call is TRBV10-1, the J call TRBJ1-5; 12 bases fit TRBD1. CDR3 length: 15 residues. The junction had 3 bases not matched to a gene; V was cut back by 3 bases and J by 6 bases. CDR1 and CDR2 (germline): WNHNN, SYGVQD (reference sequence). The CDR3 coding sequence is TGCGCCAGCAGTGAAGGGACAGGGGGCGGTCAGCCCCAGCATTTT. It encodes CASSEGTGGGQPQHF.

The chain carries TRBV19 and TRBJ2-7; 10 bases are a match to TRBD2. Trimming removed 3 bases from V and 0 bases from J; junction bases left unmatched: 5. This CDR3 contains 16 residues. Germline loops: CDR1 LNHDA, CDR2 SQIVND (reference sequence). CDR3 residues: CASSMRPSGGSYEQYF. In DNA, the CDR3 is TGTGCCAGTAGTATGCGTCCTAGCGGGGGCTCCTACGAGCAGTACTTC.

Details on this clone: In the same sample, other DNA sequences code for this CDR3. This chain links TRBV18 with TRBJ2-5; the match to TRBD2 covers 10 bases. V was pared by 3 bases and J by 3 bases, with 1 base of the junction left unmatched. The length of the CDR3 is 14 residues. CDR1 and CDR2 (germline): KGHSH, LQKENI. The CDR3 DNA sequence: TGTGCCAGCTCACCCCTAGCGGGGGAAGAGACCCAGTACTTC. Residues: CASSPLAGEETQYF.

This rearrangement joins TRBV3-1 (or the pseudogene TRBV3-2) to TRBJ1-1; D perhaps matches TRBD1 (6 bases). This CDR3 has 14 residues. CDR1 and CDR2 from the germline V gene are LGHDT and YNNKEL (reference sequence). The ends were cut back, 3 bases at V and 2 bases at J, with 10 bases in the middle. CDR3 sequence (DNA): TGTGCCAGCAGCCACGGACAGTCTAACACTGAAGCTTTCTTT. Its translation: CASSHGQSNTEAFF.

V usage is TRBV12-3 or TRBV12-4 and J usage is TRBJ1-2; 8 bases align to TRBD1. The CDR3 sequence is 12 residues long. The trim removed 7 bases at V and 7 bases at J, leaving 5 bases unmatched. The CDR3 DNA is TGTGCCAGCACCCAGGGGGCTGGTGGCTACACCTTC. Translated, it gives CASTQGAGGYTF.

CDR3 coding DNA: TGCGCCAGCAGCCAAGCAGGGCGGGAGCCCTACAATGAGCAGTTCTTC. Translation: CASSQAGREPYNEQFF. The chain employs TRBV4-3 and TRBJ2-1; 7 bases map to TRBD2. Germline CDR1 reads LGHNA; CDR2 reads YSLEER. Losses at the gene ends were 1 base for V and 2 bases for J; bases not matched to a gene: 5. The CDR3 covers 16 residues.

The chain employs TRBV7-2 and TRBJ2-7; the match to TRBD2 covers 13 bases. CDR3 length: 16 amino acids. The ends lost 6 bases at V and 4 bases at J; junction bases unmatched: 9. Germline CDR1 reads SGHTA; CDR2 reads FQGNSA. CDR3 sequence (DNA): TGTGCCAGCAGACCTACTAGCGGGAGGGCCAATTACGAGCAGTACTTC. The encoded protein is CASRPTSGRANYEQYF.

The chain uses TRBV28 and TRBJ1-1; 8 bases fit TRBD1. After removal of 1 base from V and 4 bases from J, the junction contained 2 bases not matched to a gene. CDR3 length: 14 amino acids. Germline values: CDR1 MDHEN, CDR2 SYDVKM. This CDR3 reads CASSLSQGGTEAFF. In nucleotides, the CDR3 is TGTGCCAGCAGTTTATCACAGGGGGGCACTGAAGCTTTCTTT.

The V and J genes are TRBV28 and TRBJ2-6; possibly TRBD1 for D (5 bases). The CDR3 is 15 amino acids. V lost 6 bases, J lost 2 bases, and 11 bases lay in between. Looked up from germline, CDR1 is MDHEN and CDR2 is SYDVKM. For the CDR3, the DNA is TGTGCCAGCAGAAGGCTAGGGGCTGGGGCCAACGTCCTGACTTTC. Translation: CASRRLGAGANVLTF. Full variable domain (rest looked up from reference TRBV28 and TRBJ2-6): DVKVTQSSRYLVKRTGEKVFLECVQDMDHENMFWYRQDPGLGLRLIYFSYDVKMKEKGDIPEGYSVSREKKERFSLILESASTNQTSMYLCASRRLGAGANVLTFGAGSRLTVL.

V usage is TRBV19 and J usage is TRBJ2-7, with a weak D call TRBD2 (5 bases). Per the germline V gene, CDR1 is LNHDA and CDR2 is SQIVND (reference sequence). V shed 7 bases and J shed 5 bases, with 15 bases lying between them. This CDR3 has 13 residues. The CDR3 nucleotides read TGTGCCAGTACTACGACGGGGATCGACGAGCAGTACTTC. It yields the protein CASTTTGIDEQYF.

J is TRBJ2-7 and V is TRBV3-1 (or the pseudogene TRBV3-2); D is uncertain. CDR1 is LGHDT and CDR2 is YNNKEL in the germline V gene (reference sequence). This CDR3 has 13 residues. V was cut by 1 base and J by 6 bases, with 10 bases left in between. CDR3 in DNA: TGTGCCAGCAGCCAAGTAACGGTCGGCGAGCAGTACTTC. Its translation is CASSQVTVGEQYF.

The V and J genes are TRBV25-1 and TRBJ1-5, with TRBD1 as a possible D gene (6 bases). Deletions cut 1 base from V and 5 bases from J, with 12 bases between. This CDR3 spans 15 amino acids. Germline-derived CDR1 and CDR2 are MGHDK and SYGVNS. The CDR3 sequence: CASSESAGAYQPQHF. The CDR3, as DNA: TGTGCCAGCAGTGAATCGGCAGGGGCATATCAGCCCCAGCATTTT. Variable domain in full (rest from reference TRBV25-1 and TRBJ1-5): EADIYQTPRYLVIGTGKKITLECSQTMGHDKMYWYQQDPGMELHLIHYSYGVNSTEKGDLSSESTVSRIRTEHFPLTLESARPSHTSQYLCASSESAGAYQPQHFGDGTRLSIL.

The V call is TRBV7-9, the J call TRBJ2-5; no clear D. V shed 5 bases and J shed 5 bases, with 9 bases lying between them. This CDR3 spans 12 amino acids. CDR1 is SEHNR, CDR2 FQNEAQ, per germline (reference sequence). CDR3 in DNA: TGTGCCAGCAGCGGCGGTGGGGAGACCCAGTACTTC. It translates to CASSGGGETQYF.

The gene calls are TRBV3-1 (or the pseudogene TRBV3-2) and TRBJ2-1; 9 positions agree with TRBD2. The trim removed 4 bases at V and 6 bases at J, leaving 7 bases unmatched. CDR1 and CDR2 (germline): LGHDT, YNNKEL (reference sequence). The CDR3 is made up of 15 amino acids. The CDR3 sequence is CASSLTSGAGNEQFF. The CDR3 DNA reads TGTGCCAGCAGCCTGACTAGCGGAGCGGGCAATGAGCAGTTCTTC.